Below, 9 T cell receptor beta chains from the same sample are listed, as sequenced in a study of cytomegalovirus exposure and HLA in healthy donors. The primer mix had 60 Vbeta and 13 Jbeta primers. Here immunoSEQ multiplex PCR was the method, and the copy in TCRdb shows in-frame clones only, minus some. The sample holds approximately 200,000 clones; 81% are singletons and the top ten take 2.1%. The material sequenced was PBMCs. The receptors originated from a woman between 18 and 29 years old in good health and CMV-seropositive.

The chain couples TRBV4-1 to TRBJ2-1, with 8 bases aligning to TRBD2. CDR1 and CDR2 (germline): MGHRA, YSYEKL. J was trimmed by 15 bases and V by 1 base; bases with no gene match: 5. The CDR3 consists of 12 residues. CDR3 DNA: TGCGCCAGCAGCCAAGTCCGGGGGGGCCGGTTCTTC. Protein: CASSQVRGGRFF.

This sequence joins TRBV6-1 and TRBJ2-7; possible D gene TRBD2, 5 bases. Trimming took off 7 bases at V and 0 bases at J, with 13 bases between the two ends. There are 14 residues in the CDR3. CDR1 MNHNS and CDR2 SASEGT come from the germline V gene. The CDR3 bases are TGTGCCAGCAACCTGGGGAGCAACTCCTACGAGCAGTACGTC. It is translated as CASNLGSNSYEQYV.

This rearrangement joins TRBV9 to TRBJ2-7; TRBD2 matches at 11 bases. CDR3 size: 18 residues. The trim removed 0 bases at V and 5 bases at J, leaving 13 bases unmatched. The germline CDR1 and CDR2 sequences are SGDLS and YYNGEE. CDR3 bases: TGTGCCAGCAGCGTAGCAGGCATGACTAGCGGGGATAGGCACGAGCAGTACTTC. As protein: CASSVAGMTSGDRHEQYF.

The chain combines TRBV10-2 with TRBJ2-2; the match to TRBD2 covers 7 bases. Germline V gene lookup returns CDR1 WSHSY and CDR2 SAAADI. The CDR3 extends over 15 amino acids. After removal of 4 bases from V and 5 bases from J, the junction contained 7 bases not matched to a gene. The DNA for the CDR3 is TGCGCCAGCAGTGGATCAGCGGGGCGTACCGGGGAGCTGTTTTTT. The encoded protein is CASSGSAGRTGELFF.

The V gene is TRBV4-1, the J gene TRBJ2-1, with 15 bases fitting TRBD2. The trim removed 5 bases at V and 5 bases at J, leaving 13 bases unmatched. Germline CDR1 is MGHRA and CDR2 is YSYEKL. The CDR3 totals 19 residues. CDR3 nucleotides: TGCGCCAGCAGCAGTCCCGGGACTAGCGGGGGGCTTCGGGACAATGAGCAGTTCTTC. It codes for CASSSPGTSGGLRDNEQFF.

The chain combines TRBV11-3 with TRBJ2-3; 7 nucleotides match TRBD2. Germline V CDR1 and CDR2: SGHNT, YENEEA. There are 18 residues in the CDR3. V gave up 5 bases and J gave up 6 bases; unmatched junction bases: 20. CDR3: CASSQTGTKRATGDTQYF. Here the CDR3 DNA reads TGTGCCAGCAGCCAAACTGGGACTAAGAGGGCAACCGGTGATACGCAGTATTTT.

This chain joins TRBV2 and TRBJ1-1; a weak D match, TRBD1 (5 bases). This CDR3 comprises 11 residues. CDR1 SNHLY and CDR2 FYNNEI come from the germline V gene. V gave up 11 bases and J gave up 1 base, with 8 bases separating them. DNA of the CDR3: TGTGCCTTCACAGGGAACACTGAAGCTTTCTTT. Its translation is CAFTGNTEAFF.

Regarding this clone: The same CDR3 also results from other DNA sequences found in this sample. The V gene is TRBV5-1, the J gene TRBJ2-1; the D is unclear. CDR1 and CDR2 from the germline V gene are SGHRS and YFSETQ. Trimming shortened V by 1 base and J by 8 bases, and 4 bases separated the two germline ends. The CDR3 spans 11 residues. The CDR3 is CASSLLYEQFF. The CDR3 nucleotides read TGCGCCAGCAGCTTGTTATATGAGCAGTTCTTC.

About this clone: The same CDR3 also results from other DNA sequences found in this sample. The rearrangement uses TRBV10-3 and TRBJ2-5; 9 bases are a match to TRBD1. The J segment lost 3 bases and the V segment lost 5 bases, leaving 4 bases of the junction unmatched. Looked up from germline, CDR1 is ENHRY and CDR2 is SYGVKD. The CDR3 contains 14 residues. The CDR3 DNA reads TGTGCCATCAGTTTCACAGGGGGCGAAGAGACCCAGTACTTC. Protein sequence: CAISFTGGEETQYF.